This TCR beta chain was sequenced in a study of technical replicates of blood from several donors (dated by TCRdb to 2015 to 2018). The receptor library was made with the immunoSEQ multiplex PCR assay. What TCRdb holds here is the immuneACCESS table cut down to in-frame rearrangements. Part of the clones is not present; checked against another copy, under half of the missing clones reflect an unresolved V gene, and the others are unexplained. In all, the sample holds around 85,000 clones, and roughly 94% of those were seen once. Of the sample, less than 0.25% is held by the ten largest clones. Comment on this clone: It lacks a known antigen. Per-base qualities were not stored, and no clone one base away is much larger.

The germline V gene encodes CDR1 MNHEY and CDR2 SVGAGI. The CDR3 spans 15 residues, from the cysteine through the phenylalanine. Kept here is only the CDR3 DNA, which spans 45 bases and is read in frame from base 1. V was cut back by 7 bases and J by 5 bases, leaving a gap of 21 bases between them. The chain is made from TRBV6-5 and TRBJ2-7, and possibly TRBD1, on 5 matching bases. Input material: T cells isolated from PBMCs. This TCR was recovered from a human donor in good health. The CDR3 protein is CASTPMGRVSHEQYF. The nucleotide sequence is TGTGCCAGCACCCCAATGGGCAGGGTTTCCCACGAGCAGTACTTC.